Below, 28 T cell receptor beta chains from the same sample are listed, as sequenced in a study of Graves' ophthalmopathy and Graves' hyperthyroidism. CDR3 regions of TCR beta were amplified from RNA transcripts. RT-PCR with HTBI primers came first, then second-round multiplex PCR. TCRdb analysed the multiplex PCR reads with MiXCR anew, one entry per CDR3 protein. The sample holds around 1.1 million distinct CDR3 sequences, 35% to 40% seen once. Sequenced input: peripheral blood or thyroid tissue (not recorded which). The receptors derive from an adult man with Graves' hyperthyroidism.

A note on this clonotype: A junction boundary mismatches the germline segment, possibly from a read error. The V and J genes are TRBV7-9 and TRBJ1-4, with unresolved D. The CDR3 has 15 residues. Germline V gives CDR1 SEHNR, CDR2 FQNEAQ (reference sequence). CDR3 in amino acids: CASSHGSSTNEKLFF. The CDR3 nucleotides are TGCGCCAGCAGCCACGGTTCGAGCACTAATGAAAAACTGTTTTTT.

This clonotype appeared many times. The rearrangement joins TRBV6-6 to TRBJ1-2; D call uncertain. The germline V gene has CDR1 MNHNY and CDR2 SVGAGI (reference sequence). Trimming took off 2 bases at V and 6 bases at J, with 16 bases between the two ends. This CDR3 is built from 15 residues. The CDR3 is CASSYGKVWRDGYTF. As DNA, the CDR3 is TGTGCCAGCAGTTACGGGAAAGTGTGGCGGGATGGCTACACCTTC.

This clonotype was picked up a small number of times. A clone one base away is much larger, so this may be a read error. The chain has TRBV7-2 and TRBJ2-5; D possibly corresponds to TRBD1 (5 bases). V lost 3 bases and J lost 7, with 12 bases in between. Germline assignment: CDR1 SGHTA and CDR2 FQGNSA. CDR3 length: 13 residues. DNA for the CDR3: TGTGCCAGCAGCTTCTGGGGAAGGGGGACCCAGTACTTC. Its protein is CASSFWGRGTQYF.

This clonotype was found many times. CDR3 loop: CASSDSSTNEKLFF. The CDR3 DNA follows: TGCGCCAGCAGCGACTCGTCAACTAATGAAAAACTGTTTTTT. The rearrangement uses TRBV5-1 and TRBJ1-4; no clear D gene. The germline gives CDR1 SGHRS, CDR2 YFSETQ. The CDR3 is 14 amino acids. With 4 bases removed from V and 0 bases from J, the gap between germline ends came to 7 bases.

V gene TRBV10-3 combines with J gene TRBJ1-6, with 8 bases identical to TRBD1. The CDR3 totals 16 residues. Germline V CDR1 and CDR2: ENHRY, SYGVKD. Trimming removed 5 bases from V and 7 bases from J; junction bases left unmatched: 10. In DNA form, the CDR3 reads TGTGCCATCAGTTACTCGAACAGGGGGATGAATTCACCCCTCCACTTT. Encoded protein: CAISYSNRGMNSPLHF.

The chain has TRBV7-9 and TRBJ1-5, with D uncertain. Germline values: CDR1 SEHNR, CDR2 FQNEAQ (reference sequence). CDR3 length: 14 amino acids. Trimming pared 1 base from V and 11 bases from J, leaving 15 bases between. CDR3 region: CASSLVALGETQHF. The CDR3 bases are TGTGCCAGCAGCTTAGTTGCTCTGGGAGAGACCCAGCATTTT.

This clonotype was seen once. V is TRBV10-3 and J is TRBJ2-3, with TRBD2 matching over 9 bases. The CDR3 runs 18 residues. Trimming at V came to 2 bases and at J to 0 bases, leaving 9 bases not matched to a gene. The germline V gene encodes CDR1 ENHRY and CDR2 SYGVKD. The CDR3 is CAISEGLASGTSTDTQYF. CDR3 bases: TGTGCCATCAGTGAGGGGTTGGCTAGCGGGACCAGCACAGATACGCAGTATTTT.

The rearrangement uses TRBV29-1 and TRBJ2-5, with D perhaps TRBD2 (6 bases). Trimming left V 8 bases short and J 7 bases short, with 17 bases between. CDR1 and CDR2 (germline): SQVTM, ANQGSEA. This CDR3 region has 12 residues. Here the CDR3 reads CSLRGAVSTQYF. The CDR3 DNA is TGCAGCTTACGCGGGGCGGTGTCGACCCAGTACTTC. The full variable domain, in which reference TRBV29-1 and TRBJ2-5 provide the parts outside the CDR3, is SAVISQKPSRDICQRGTSLTIQCQVDSQVTMMFWYRQQPGQSLTLIATANQGSEATYESGFVIDKFPISRPNLTFSTLTVSNMSPEDSSIYLCSLRGAVSTQYFGPGTRLLVL.

This clonotype showed up many times. The rearrangement links TRBV7-8 to TRBJ1-5; tentative D call: TRBD1 (5 bases). Germline CDR1 reads SGHVS; CDR2 reads FQNEAQ. The CDR3 length is 14 residues. V was clipped by 1 base and J by 9 bases, with 13 bases between them. The CDR3 is CASSLVAGEGPQHF. CDR3 nucleotide sequence: TGTGCCAGCAGCTTAGTTGCGGGGGAAGGGCCCCAGCATTTT.

This clonotype was picked up many times. The chain carries TRBV10-3 and TRBJ1-2; 9 bases are a match to TRBD1. This CDR3 contains 14 residues. V trimming: 6 bases; J trimming: 0 bases; junction bases outside the gene matches: 2. Germline loops: CDR1 ENHRY, CDR2 SYGVKD. The CDR3, as DNA: TGTGCCATCAGGGGGACAGGGCCTAACTATGGCTACACCTTC. This sequence encodes CAIRGTGPNYGYTF.

V is TRBV29-1 and J is TRBJ1-1; D gene uncertain. This CDR3 has 12 amino acids. V lost 4 bases, J lost 1 base, and 7 bases lay in between. The germline V gene encodes CDR1 SQVTM and CDR2 ANQGSEA. The DNA for the CDR3 is TGCAGCGTTGGGCAGTCGAACACTGAAGCTTTCTTT. This encodes CSVGQSNTEAFF.

This clonotype was seen at least ten times. The rearrangement links TRBV5-8 to TRBJ2-2; 9 nucleotides align to TRBD1. Germline V lookup: CDR1 SGHTS, CDR2 YDEGEE. The V and J ends lost 4 bases and 3 bases, in that order; junction bases with no gene match: 1. This CDR3 comprises 14 residues. Written as DNA, the CDR3 is TGTGCCAGCAGCCGGACAGGGGACACCGGGGAGCTGTTTTTT. Amino acid sequence: CASSRTGDTGELFF.

This chain joins TRBV12-3 or TRBV12-4 and TRBJ2-5, with 10 bases lining up with TRBD1. The CDR3 runs 15 residues. The ends lost 5 bases at V and 5 bases at J; junction bases unmatched: 8. CDR3 coding DNA: TGTGCCAGCAGTACCCCCGGGACAGGGGTCGAGACCCAGTACTTC. Protein sequence: CASSTPGTGVETQYF.

This chain uses TRBV3-1 with TRBJ1-5; D remains ambiguous. Germline V gene data show CDR1 as LGHDT and CDR2 as YNNKEL (reference sequence). Trimming stripped 8 bases from V and 4 bases from J, with 9 bases between. The CDR3 loop spans 12 amino acids. The CDR3 region has the DNA TGTGCCAGCGGGTCCAGAAATCAGCCCCAGCATTTT. This sequence encodes CASGSRNQPQHF.

The sample holds many counts of this clonotype. The genes are TRBV20-1 and TRBJ2-7, with 10 bases aligning to TRBD2. V shed 3 bases, J shed 0 bases, and the junction held 5 bases outside the gene matches. CDR1 is DFQATT, CDR2 SNEGSKA, per germline (reference sequence). This CDR3 spans 15 amino acids. CDR3 amino acids: CSASVLAGVSYEQYF. The CDR3 bases are TGCAGTGCTAGTGTTCTAGCGGGAGTCTCCTACGAGCAGTACTTC.

The V and J genes are TRBV25-1 and TRBJ1-1, with TRBD1 as a possible D gene (5 bases). V lost 5 bases to trimming and J lost 1 base, with 20 bases between them. Germline loops: CDR1 MGHDK, CDR2 SYGVNS. The CDR3 contains 17 residues. The DNA for the CDR3 is TGTGCCAGCAGTTTGCGCCGGAAGGACACATGGAACACTGAAGCTTTCTTT. Its translation is CASSLRRKDTWNTEAFF.

The genes are TRBV7-9 and TRBJ1-4; D may be TRBD1 (6 bases). V gave up 7 bases and J gave up 3 bases, with 12 bases separating them. Germline V CDR1 and CDR2: SEHNR, FQNEAQ (reference sequence). There are 14 residues in the CDR3. The CDR3 DNA reads as TGTGCCAGCACCAAGACAGGTGCTAATGAAAAACTGTTTTTT. It codes for CASTKTGANEKLFF. Combining the CDR3 with reference TRBV7-9 and TRBJ1-4 gives the whole variable domain DTGVSQNPRHKITKRGQNVTFRCDPISEHNRLYWYRQTLGQGPEFLTYFQNEAQLEKSRLLSDRFSAERPKGSFSTLEIQRTEQGDSAMYLCASTKTGANEKLFFGSGTQLSVL.

V gene TRBV10-3 combines with J gene TRBJ1-1; no clear D gene. The CDR3 runs 14 residues. Trimming stripped 5 bases from V and 7 bases from J, with 17 bases between. From germline, CDR1 is ENHRY and CDR2 SYGVKD. CDR3 nucleotide sequence: TGTGCCATCAGTTACGGTGCACGGTGGGGTGAAGCTTTCTTT. This sequence encodes CAISYGARWGEAFF.

V gene TRBV15 combines with J gene TRBJ2-5; no clear D. The CDR3 loop spans 11 amino acids. The V gene lost 6 bases and the J gene lost 4 bases, with 6 bases spanning the gap. Looked up from germline, CDR1 is LNHNV and CDR2 is YYDKDF (reference sequence). CDR3 region: CATREGETQYF. CDR3 DNA: TGTGCCACCAGGGAAGGAGAGACCCAGTACTTC.

This clonotype was detected many times. J is TRBJ2-7 and V is TRBV7-8; 8 bases map to TRBD1. Germline CDR1 SGHVS, CDR2 FQNEAQ. The CDR3 consists of 17 residues. V was clipped by 5 bases and J by 0 bases; unmatched bases: 12. CDR3: CASSRDRGSLSSYEQYF. The CDR3 DNA reads as TGTGCCAGCAGCCGTGACAGGGGCAGTCTGAGCTCCTACGAGCAGTACTTC.

Comment on this clonotype: One end of the junction does not line up with germline, which may come from a read error. The V call is TRBV20-1, the J call TRBJ2-7; perhaps D is TRBD1 or TRBD2 (6 bases each). Germline V gene lookup returns CDR1 DFQATT and CDR2 SNEGSKA (reference sequence). The CDR3 runs 14 residues. Written as DNA, the CDR3 is TGCAGTGCTAGGGACCCACAGGGACTCCGACCTAACTTATTC. Its protein product is CSARDPQGLRPNLF.

In this sample, this clonotype turned up once. The V gene is TRBV10-3, the J gene TRBJ2-7, with 9 bases identical to TRBD1. The CDR3 covers 15 residues. From germline, CDR1 is ENHRY and CDR2 SYGVKD. V gave up 10 bases and J gave up 6 bases; unmatched junction bases: 16. The CDR3 nucleotides are TGTGCCAGCAGAAAATGGGACAGGGCGACGAGCGAGCAGTACTTC. This translates into CASRKWDRATSEQYF.

This clonotype was observed a handful of times. V is TRBV24-1 and J is TRBJ1-5; TRBD1 might be the D (5 bases). Germline CDR1 is KGHDR and CDR2 is SFDVKD. The CDR3 has 15 amino acids. Trimming removed 5 bases at V and 4 bases at J, with 14 bases between. The CDR3 here is CATSARGRANQPQHF. The DNA of the CDR3 is TGTGCCACCAGTGCTAGAGGCAGGGCGAATCAGCCCCAGCATTTT.

The chain combines TRBV29-1 with TRBJ1-2, with no clear D. The CDR3 contains 9 residues. CDR1 and CDR2 (germline): SQVTM, ANQGSEA. Trimming took off 7 bases at V and 6 bases at J, with 6 bases between the two ends. CDR3 protein: CSEDNGYTF. The CDR3 bases are TGCAGCGAAGATAATGGCTACACCTTC.

Only a few counts were recorded for this clonotype. This chain joins TRBV12-3 or TRBV12-4 and TRBJ2-7; TRBD1 might be the D (7 bases). The V and J ends lost 3 bases and 6 bases respectively, with 21 bases between them. The CDR3 totals 16 residues. The CDR3, as DNA: TGTGCCAGCAGTTTTATTTCGGCAGGGGGACTCAGCGAGCAGTACTTC. Encoded protein: CASSFISAGGLSEQYF.

The genes are TRBV5-1 and TRBJ1-1; 8 bases map to TRBD1. Germline V CDR1 and CDR2: SGHRS, YFSETQ. The CDR3 has 14 residues. V lost 5 bases, J lost 4 bases, and 7 bases stayed unmatched. CDR3 loop: CASRPFDRGTEAFF. CDR3 nucleotides: TGCGCCAGCAGACCCTTCGACAGGGGCACTGAAGCTTTCTTT.

The CDR3 nucleotides read TGTGCCGCATGTCCCAGGACAATCTACGAGCAGTACTTC. Translation gives CAACPRTIYEQYF. The rearrangement joins TRBV10-3 to TRBJ2-7; tentative D call: TRBD1 (5 bases). With 11 bases removed from V and 3 bases from J, the gap between germline ends came to 17 bases. The germline CDR1 and CDR2 sequences are ENHRY and SYGVKD. The CDR3 has 13 residues.

Ten or more counts support this clonotype. This chain links TRBV20-1 with TRBJ2-7; TRBD2 aligns across 9 bases. V dropped 6 bases and J dropped 1; count of bases not matched to a gene: 7. CDR3 size: 14 residues. Germline-derived CDR1 and CDR2 are DFQATT and SNEGSKA (reference sequence). The CDR3 DNA is TGCAGTGCAAAAGGGACTAGCAGTTCCTACGAGCAGTACTTC. Amino acids: CSAKGTSSSYEQYF.